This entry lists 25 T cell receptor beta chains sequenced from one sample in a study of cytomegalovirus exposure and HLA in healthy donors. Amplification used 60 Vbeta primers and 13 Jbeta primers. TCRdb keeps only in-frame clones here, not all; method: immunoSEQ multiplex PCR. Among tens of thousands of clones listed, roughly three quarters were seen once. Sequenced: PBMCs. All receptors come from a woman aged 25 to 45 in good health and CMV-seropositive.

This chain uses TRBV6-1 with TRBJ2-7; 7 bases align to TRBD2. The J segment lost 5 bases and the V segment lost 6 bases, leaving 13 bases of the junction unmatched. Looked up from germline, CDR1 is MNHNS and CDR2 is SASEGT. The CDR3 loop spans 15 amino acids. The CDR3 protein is CASSVRTSGLHEQYF. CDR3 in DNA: TGTGCCAGCAGCGTAAGGACTAGTGGCTTACACGAGCAGTACTTC.

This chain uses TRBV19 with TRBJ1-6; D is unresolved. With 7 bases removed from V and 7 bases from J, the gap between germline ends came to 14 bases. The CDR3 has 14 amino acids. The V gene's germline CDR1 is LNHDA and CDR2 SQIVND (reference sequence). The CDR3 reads CASTQRGSNSPLHF. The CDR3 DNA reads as TGTGCCAGTACACAGCGGGGTTCAAATTCACCCCTCCACTTT.

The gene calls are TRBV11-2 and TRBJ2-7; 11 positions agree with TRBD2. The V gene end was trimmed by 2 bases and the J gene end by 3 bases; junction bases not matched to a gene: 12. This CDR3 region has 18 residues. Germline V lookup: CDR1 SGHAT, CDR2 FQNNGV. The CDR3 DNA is TGTGCCAGCAGCTTATCGAATAGCGGGAGGGCCCAGGGCTACGAGCAGTACTTC. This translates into CASSLSNSGRAQGYEQYF.

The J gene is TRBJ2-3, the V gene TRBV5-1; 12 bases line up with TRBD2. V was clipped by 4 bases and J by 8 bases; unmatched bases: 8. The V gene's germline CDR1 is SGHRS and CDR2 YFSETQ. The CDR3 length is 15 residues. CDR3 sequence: CASSTTLAGGGTQYF. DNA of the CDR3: TGCGCCAGCAGCACCACCCTAGCGGGAGGGGGTACGCAGTATTTT.

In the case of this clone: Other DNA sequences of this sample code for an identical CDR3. The CDR3 DNA is TGTGCCAGCTCACCACCGAACGGCAGGGGGCGCGGGGAGACCCAGTACTTC. Residues: CASSPPNGRGRGETQYF. V and J are TRBV18 and TRBJ2-5, with 8 nucleotides matching TRBD1. Germline-derived CDR1 and CDR2 are KGHSH and LQKENI. The junction had 11 bases not matched to a gene; V was cut back by 0 bases and J by 5 bases. The CDR3 extends over 17 amino acids.

CDR3 residues: CAWSVLPTYEQYF. The DNA of the CDR3 is TGTGCCTGGAGTGTACTACCCACCTACGAGCAGTACTTC. The chain recombines TRBV30 with TRBJ2-7; D remains ambiguous. CDR1 GTSNPN and CDR2 SVGIG come from the germline V gene (reference sequence). Trimming removed 0 bases at V and 2 bases at J, with 8 bases between. There are 13 residues in the CDR3.

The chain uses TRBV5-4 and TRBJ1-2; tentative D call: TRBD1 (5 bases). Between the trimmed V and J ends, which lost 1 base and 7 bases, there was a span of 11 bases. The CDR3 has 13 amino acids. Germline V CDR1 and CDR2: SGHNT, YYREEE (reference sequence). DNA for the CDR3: TGTGCCAGCAGCTTGAAAGGGGCGCTTGGCTACACCTTC. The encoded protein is CASSLKGALGYTF.

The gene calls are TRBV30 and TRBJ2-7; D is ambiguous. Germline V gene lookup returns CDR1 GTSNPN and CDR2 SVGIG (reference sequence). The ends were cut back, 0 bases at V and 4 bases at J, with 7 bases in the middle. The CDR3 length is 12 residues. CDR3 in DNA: TGTGCCTGGAGTGTAGCCGAGTACGAGCAGTACTTC. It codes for CAWSVAEYEQYF.

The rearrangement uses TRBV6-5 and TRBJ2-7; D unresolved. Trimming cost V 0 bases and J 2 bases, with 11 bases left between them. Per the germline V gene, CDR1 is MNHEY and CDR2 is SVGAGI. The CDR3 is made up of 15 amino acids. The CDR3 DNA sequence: TGTGCCAGCAGTTACTCGAAGAGAGGAACCTACGAGCAGTACTTC. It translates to CASSYSKRGTYEQYF.

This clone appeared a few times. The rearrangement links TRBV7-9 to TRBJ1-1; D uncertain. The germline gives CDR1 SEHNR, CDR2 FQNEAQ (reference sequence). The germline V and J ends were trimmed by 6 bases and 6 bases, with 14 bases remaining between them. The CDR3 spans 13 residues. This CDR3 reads CASRLGGIAEAFF. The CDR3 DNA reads TGTGCCAGCAGATTGGGAGGGATCGCTGAAGCTTTCTTT.

The CDR3 here is CASSLQKNTEAFF. CDR3 nucleotides: TGTGCCAGCAGCCTCCAGAAGAACACTGAAGCTTTCTTT. The chain carries TRBV7-2 and TRBJ1-1; the D is unclear. Germline CDR1 and CDR2: SGHTA and FQGNSA. The CDR3 length is 13 residues. The V and J ends lost 5 bases and 1 base respectively, with 8 bases between them.

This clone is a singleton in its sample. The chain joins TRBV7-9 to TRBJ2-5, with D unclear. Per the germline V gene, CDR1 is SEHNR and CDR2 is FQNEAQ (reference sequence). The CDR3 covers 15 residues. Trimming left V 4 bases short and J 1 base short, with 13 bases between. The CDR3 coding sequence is TGTGCCAGCAGCTCCCGTCATAAGCCCCAAGAGACCCAGTACTTC. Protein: CASSSRHKPQETQYF.

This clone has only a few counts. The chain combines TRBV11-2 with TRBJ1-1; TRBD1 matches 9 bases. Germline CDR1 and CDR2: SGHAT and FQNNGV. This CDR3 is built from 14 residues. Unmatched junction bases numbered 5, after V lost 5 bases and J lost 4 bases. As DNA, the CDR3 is TGTGCCAGCAGCACAGGGACAGGGTTCACTGAAGCTTTCTTT. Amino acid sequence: CASSTGTGFTEAFF.

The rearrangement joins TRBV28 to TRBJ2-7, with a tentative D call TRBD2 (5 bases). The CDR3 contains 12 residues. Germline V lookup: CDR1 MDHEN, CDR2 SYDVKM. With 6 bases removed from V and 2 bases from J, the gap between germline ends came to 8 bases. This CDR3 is CASRGSAYEQYF. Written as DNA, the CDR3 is TGTGCCAGCAGAGGTAGCGCCTACGAGCAGTACTTC.

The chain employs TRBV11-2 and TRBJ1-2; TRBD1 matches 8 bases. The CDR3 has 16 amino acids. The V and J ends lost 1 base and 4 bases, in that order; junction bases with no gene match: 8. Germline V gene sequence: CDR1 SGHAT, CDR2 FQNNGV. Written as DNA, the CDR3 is TGTGCCAGCAGCTTAGTAGGACAGGGAATCGCCTATGGCTACACCTTC. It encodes CASSLVGQGIAYGYTF.

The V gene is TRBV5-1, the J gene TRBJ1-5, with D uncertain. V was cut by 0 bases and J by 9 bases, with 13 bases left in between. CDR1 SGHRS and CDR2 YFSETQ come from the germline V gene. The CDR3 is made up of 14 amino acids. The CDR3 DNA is TGCGCCAGCAGCTTGGGGACCCCAGGAGGGCCCCAGCATTTT. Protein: CASSLGTPGGPQHF. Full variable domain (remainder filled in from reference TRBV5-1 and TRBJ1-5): KAGVTQTPRYLIKTRGQQVTLSCSPISGHRSVSWYQQTPGQGLQFLFEYFSETQRNKGNFPGRFSGRQFSNSRSEMNVSTLELGDSALYLCASSLGTPGGPQHFGDGTRLSIL.

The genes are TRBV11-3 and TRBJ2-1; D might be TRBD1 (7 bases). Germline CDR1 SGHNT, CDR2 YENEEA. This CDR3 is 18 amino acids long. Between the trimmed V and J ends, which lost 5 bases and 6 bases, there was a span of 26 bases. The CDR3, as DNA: TGTGCCAGCAGCGACCAGGGGGGCATTGGGGGGCCGGGCAATGAGCAGTTCTTC. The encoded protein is CASSDQGGIGGPGNEQFF.

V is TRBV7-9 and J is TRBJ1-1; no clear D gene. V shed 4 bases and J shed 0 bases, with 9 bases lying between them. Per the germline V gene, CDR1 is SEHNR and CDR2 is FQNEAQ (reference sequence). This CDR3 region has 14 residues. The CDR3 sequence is CASSSVGVNTEAFF. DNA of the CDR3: TGTGCCAGCAGCTCCGTCGGAGTGAACACTGAAGCTTTCTTT.

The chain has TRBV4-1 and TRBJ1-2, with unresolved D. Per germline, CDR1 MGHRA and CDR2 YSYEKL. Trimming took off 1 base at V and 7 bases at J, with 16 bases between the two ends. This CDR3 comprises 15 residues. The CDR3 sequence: CASSQVAGRGGGYTF. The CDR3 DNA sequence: TGCGCCAGCAGCCAAGTCGCAGGCCGGGGTGGTGGCTACACCTTC.

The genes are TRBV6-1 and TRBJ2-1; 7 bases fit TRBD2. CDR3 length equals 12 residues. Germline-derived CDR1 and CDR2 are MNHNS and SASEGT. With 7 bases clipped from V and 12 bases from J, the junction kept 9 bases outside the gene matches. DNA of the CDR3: TGTGCCAGCACTATCCTCTCGGGGGGGCAGTTCTTC. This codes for CASTILSGGQFF.

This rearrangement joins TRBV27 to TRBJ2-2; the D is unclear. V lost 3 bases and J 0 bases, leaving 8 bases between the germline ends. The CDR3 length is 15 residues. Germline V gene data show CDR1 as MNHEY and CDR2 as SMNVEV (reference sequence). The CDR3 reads CASSFVRPNTGELFF. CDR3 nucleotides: TGTGCCAGCAGTTTCGTCCGTCCGAACACCGGGGAGCTGTTTTTT.

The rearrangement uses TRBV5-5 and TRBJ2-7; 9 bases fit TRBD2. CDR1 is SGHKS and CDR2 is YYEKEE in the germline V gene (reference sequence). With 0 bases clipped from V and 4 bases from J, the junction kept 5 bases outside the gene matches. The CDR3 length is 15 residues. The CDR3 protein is CASSLVPAGGYEQYF. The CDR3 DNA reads TGTGCCAGCAGCTTGGTGCCAGCGGGAGGATACGAGCAGTACTTC.

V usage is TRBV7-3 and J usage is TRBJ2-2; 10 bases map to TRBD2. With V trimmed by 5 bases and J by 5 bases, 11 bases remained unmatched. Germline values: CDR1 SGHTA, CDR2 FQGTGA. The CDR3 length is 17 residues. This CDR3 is CASSQGASGSVTGELFF. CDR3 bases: TGTGCCAGCAGCCAGGGGGCTAGCGGGAGTGTAACCGGGGAGCTGTTTTTT.

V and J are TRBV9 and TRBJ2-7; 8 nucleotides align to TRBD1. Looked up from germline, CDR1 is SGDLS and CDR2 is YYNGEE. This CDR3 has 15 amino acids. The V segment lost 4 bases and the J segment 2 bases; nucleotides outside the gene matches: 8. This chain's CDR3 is CASSRQRTGPYEQYF. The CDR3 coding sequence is TGTGCCAGCAGCCGACAAAGGACAGGGCCCTACGAGCAGTACTTC.

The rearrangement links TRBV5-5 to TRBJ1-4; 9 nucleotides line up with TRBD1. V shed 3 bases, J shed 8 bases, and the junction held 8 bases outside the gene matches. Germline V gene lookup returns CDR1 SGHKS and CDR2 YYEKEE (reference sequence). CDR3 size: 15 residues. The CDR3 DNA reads TGTGCCAGCAGCTCTCAACAGGGGGCGGAGGAAAAACTGTTTTTT. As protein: CASSSQQGAEEKLFF.